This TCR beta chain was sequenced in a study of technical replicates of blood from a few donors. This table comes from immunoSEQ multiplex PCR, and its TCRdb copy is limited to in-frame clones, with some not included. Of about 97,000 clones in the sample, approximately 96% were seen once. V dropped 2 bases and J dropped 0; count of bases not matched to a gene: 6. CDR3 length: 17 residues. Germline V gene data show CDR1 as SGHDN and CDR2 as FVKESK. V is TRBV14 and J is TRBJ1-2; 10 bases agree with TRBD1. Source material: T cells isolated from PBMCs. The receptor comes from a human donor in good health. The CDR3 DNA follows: TGTGCCAGCAGCCAACAAGACAGGGGGCCAGCTAACTATGGCTACACCTTC. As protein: CASSQQDRGPANYGYTF.